The 10 T cell receptor beta chains listed next were all sequenced from one sample in a study of technical replicates of blood from a few donors (dated by TCRdb to the late 2010s). The protocol used for the library was the immunoSEQ multiplex PCR assay. TCRdb provides this immuneACCESS table in a form limited to in-frame rearrangements. Some clones are lacking; in checked studies, under half of them reflect an unresolved V gene, and why the rest are absent is not known. In this sample the table shows 80,000 or so clones, more than 95% of which occur a single time. The ten largest clones represent about 0.15% of the sample. The sample taken for sequencing was T cells isolated from PBMCs. Receptors were obtained from a human donor in good health.

The rearrangement links TRBV30 to TRBJ1-2; 8 bases fit TRBD1. The germline V gene encodes CDR1 GTSNPN and CDR2 SVGIG (reference sequence). The CDR3 extends over 11 amino acids. Germline trimming cut 7 bases from V and 5 bases from J; bases unmatched to any gene: 3. The CDR3 coding sequence is TGTGCCTCGGACAGGGTTTATGGCTACACCTTC. This sequence encodes CASDRVYGYTF.

V is TRBV2 and J is TRBJ2-2; perhaps TRBD2 as D (5 bases). CDR3 length: 13 amino acids. V dropped 6 bases and J dropped 4 bases, with 9 bases sitting between them. Germline assignment: CDR1 SNHLY and CDR2 FYNNEI. The CDR3, as DNA: TGTGCCAGCAGAACGGACTTCACCGGGGAGCTGTTTTTT. It encodes CASRTDFTGELFF.

The rearrangement joins TRBV6-5 to TRBJ2-7; TRBD2 might be the D (5 bases). This CDR3 region has 14 residues. From germline, CDR1 is MNHEY and CDR2 SVGAGI. Trimming took 6 bases from V and 0 from J, leaving 12 bases between them. CDR3 sequence: CASSPTGSSYEQYF. The DNA for the CDR3 is TGTGCCAGCAGCCCGACGGGAAGCTCCTACGAGCAGTACTTC.

The DNA for the CDR3 is TGTGCCAGCTCCCACGGCCTGACAGGGAACAATGAGCAGTTCTTC. It encodes CASSHGLTGNNEQFF. The chain carries TRBV18 and TRBJ2-1, with 7 nucleotides matching TRBD1. After removal of 6 bases from V and 5 bases from J, the junction contained 10 bases not matched to a gene. This CDR3 contains 15 residues. The germline gives CDR1 KGHSH, CDR2 LQKENI.

The V gene is TRBV18, the J gene TRBJ1-5, with no clear D. Trimming pared 3 bases from V and 5 bases from J, leaving 14 bases between. Germline-derived CDR1 and CDR2 are KGHSH and LQKENI. The CDR3 sequence is 15 residues long. CDR3 coding DNA: TGTGCCAGCTCACCGTCGGAGGTCAGGCATCAGCCCCAGCATTTT. Its translation: CASSPSEVRHQPQHF.

The chain joins TRBV4-2 to TRBJ1-1; maybe TRBD1 (5 bases). The germline V gene has CDR1 LGHNA and CDR2 YNFKEQ. The CDR3 extends over 14 amino acids. The germline V and J ends were trimmed by 1 base and 1 base, with 7 bases remaining between them. CDR3 region: CASSQGGPNTEAFF. CDR3 sequence (DNA): TGTGCCAGCAGCCAAGGGGGCCCGAACACTGAAGCTTTCTTT.

The chain joins TRBV29-1 to TRBJ2-7; tentative D call: TRBD1 (6 bases). The germline CDR1 and CDR2 sequences are SQVTM and ANQGSEA. V was trimmed by 4 bases and J by 9 bases, leaving 19 bases between them. This CDR3 comprises 13 residues. The CDR3 here is CSVGWGLTNAQYF. The CDR3 bases are TGCAGCGTTGGTTGGGGGCTGACCAACGCGCAGTACTTC.

This clone has only one observation. The chain is built from TRBV6-5 and TRBJ1-2, with D possibly TRBD1 on 6 matching bases. The CDR3 totals 13 residues. In germline, CDR1 is MNHEY, CDR2 SVGAGI. Trimming took off 6 bases at V and 6 bases at J, with 14 bases between the two ends. The CDR3 bases are TGTGCCAGCAGCTACGCACAGGGTCATGGCTACACCTTC. It specifies CASSYAQGHGYTF.

V usage is TRBV2 and J usage is TRBJ2-1; 8 nucleotides line up with TRBD1. Germline loops: CDR1 SNHLY, CDR2 FYNNEI. The CDR3 is 19 residues long. Trimming at V came to 6 bases and at J to 1 base, leaving 17 bases not matched to a gene. In DNA, the CDR3 is TGTGCCAGCAGACTTTCTCTGGACAGGGTATTATTTTCCTACAATGAGCAGTTCTTC. This codes for CASRLSLDRVLFSYNEQFF.

The rearrangement links TRBV5-1 to TRBJ2-1; possible D gene TRBD2, 6 bases. Germline lookup yields CDR1 SGHRS and CDR2 YFSETQ. With 4 bases removed from V and 7 bases from J, the gap between germline ends came to 24 bases. The CDR3 runs to 17 residues. The CDR3 DNA sequence: TGCGCCAGCAGCCCCCTAAACACGGGGGTCGGTAGGAATGAGCAGTTCTTC. It encodes CASSPLNTGVGRNEQFF. Complete variable domain (other parts from reference TRBV5-1 and TRBJ2-1): KAGVTQTPRYLIKTRGQQVTLSCSPISGHRSVSWYQQTPGQGLQFLFEYFSETQRNKGNFPGRFSGRQFSNSRSEMNVSTLELGDSALYLCASSPLNTGVGRNEQFFGPGTRLTVL.